This TCR beta chain appears in the sequencing data of a study of blood T cell repertoires in COVID-19. At the level of the study: Acute and convalescent COVID-19 specimens originated in the United States, Italy and Spain.

The assay was immunoSEQ multiplex PCR, and TCRdb's table has in-frame clones only and misses some. The data contain about 120,000 clones, roughly 82% of them singletons. Input material: peripheral blood. The receptor was derived from a human donor in a cohort sampled during active COVID-19.

CDR3 coding DNA: TGCGCCAGCAGCTCGATACCAGGGGCTAGCACAGATACGCAGTATTTT. It yields the protein CASSSIPGASTDTQYF. This chain links TRBV5-1 with TRBJ2-3; a possible D gene is TRBD1 (6 bases). Germline CDR1 and CDR2: SGHRS and YFSETQ. This CDR3 is built from 16 residues. V was cut by 3 bases and J by 0 bases, with 14 bases left in between.